The 21 T cell receptor beta chains below come from one sample, sequenced in a study of blood T cell repertoires in COVID-19. Clones were sequenced by immunoSEQ multiplex PCR, and TCRdb holds only the in-frame ones, with some missing. The sample contains about 200,000 clones, 70% to 85% of which appear only once. Sequences were obtained from peripheral blood. These receptors all stem from a human donor in a cohort sampled during active COVID-19.

The V gene is TRBV18, the J gene TRBJ1-2, with unresolved D. V lost 2 bases to trimming and J lost 3 bases, with 7 bases between them. Germline CDR1 reads KGHSH; CDR2 reads LQKENI. The CDR3 runs to 13 residues. The CDR3 nucleotides read TGTGCCAGCTCACCAAGACAAGACTATGGCTACACCTTC. Amino acids: CASSPRQDYGYTF.

Comment on this clone: One junction end disagrees with the germline gene, perhaps due to a read error. The chain joins TRBV7-7 to TRBJ2-1, with D perhaps TRBD2 (6 bases). Germline V CDR1 and CDR2: SSHAT, FNYEAQ (reference sequence). The CDR3 contains 16 residues. The CDR3 DNA follows: TGTGCTAGCAGCTTAGCGATGGCGGGACCCATAAATGAGCAGTTCTTC. This gives the protein CASSLAMAGPINEQFF.

This chain joins TRBV3-1 (or the pseudogene TRBV3-2) and TRBJ1-3; 7 bases are a match to TRBD1. The germline CDR1 and CDR2 sequences are LGHDT and YNNKEL (reference sequence). J lost 2 bases, V lost 4 bases, and 5 bases had no gene match. CDR3 size: 15 residues. The CDR3 reads CASSRAGQAGNTIYF. CDR3 nucleotide sequence: TGTGCCAGCAGCCGGGCCGGACAGGCTGGAAACACCATATATTTT.

This chain links TRBV30 with TRBJ1-4; D is ambiguous. Germline V gives CDR1 GTSNPN, CDR2 SVGIG (reference sequence). V was cut by 0 bases and J by 8 bases, with 10 bases left in between. The CDR3 is 13 residues long. The CDR3 DNA reads TGTGCCTGGAGTGTACAGTCTTGGGAAAAACTGTTTTTT. Encoded protein: CAWSVQSWEKLFF.

The J gene is TRBJ1-5, the V gene TRBV27, with 9 bases identical to TRBD1. Trimming removed 4 bases from V and 5 bases from J; junction bases left unmatched: 9. Germline-derived CDR1 and CDR2 are MNHEY and SMNVEV (reference sequence). The CDR3 contains 16 residues. CDR3 coding DNA: TGTGCCAGCAGTTCGCGCCCGGGACAGGGTTATCAGCCCCAGCATTTT. Translated, it gives CASSSRPGQGYQPQHF.

This clone occurred once. This sequence joins TRBV4-1 and TRBJ2-1; D is possibly TRBD2 (6 bases). CDR3 size: 17 residues. Germline V gene sequence: CDR1 MGHRA, CDR2 YSYEKL. Trimming pared 1 base from V and 2 bases from J, leaving 15 bases between. The DNA for the CDR3 is TGCGCCAGCAGCCAAGTGGGTGCGGGGAGTGCCTACAATGAGCAGTTCTTC. This translates into CASSQVGAGSAYNEQFF.

The rearrangement links TRBV19 to TRBJ2-7; 9 positions agree with TRBD1. The CDR3 spans 14 residues. The germline V gene encodes CDR1 LNHDA and CDR2 SQIVND (reference sequence). With V trimmed by 4 bases and J by 4 bases, 5 bases remained unmatched. CDR3 coding DNA: TGTGCCAGTAGTACGGGACAGGGAGATTACGAGCAGTACTTC. This sequence encodes CASSTGQGDYEQYF.

The chain is built from TRBV6-6 and TRBJ1-5; D is undetermined. The germline gives CDR1 MNHNY, CDR2 SVGAGI (reference sequence). Trimming pared 6 bases from V and 6 bases from J, leaving 6 bases between. The CDR3 totals 11 residues. Here the CDR3 DNA reads TGTGCCAGCAGATCTCGTCAGCCCCAGCATTTT. It yields the protein CASRSRQPQHF.

The chain joins TRBV25-1 to TRBJ1-1; D possibly corresponds to TRBD1 (6 bases). CDR1 and CDR2 from the germline V gene are MGHDK and SYGVNS. Between the trimmed V and J ends, which lost 4 bases and 8 bases, there was a span of 14 bases. The CDR3 extends over 13 amino acids. The CDR3 DNA reads TGTGCCAGCAGTGGGACAGAGGTAAGGGAAGCTTTCTTT. Its protein is CASSGTEVREAFF.

The CDR3 bases are TGTGCCAGCAGATCAACGCTAGCGGGAGATTTAACCGGGGAGCTGTTTTTT. This sequence encodes CASRSTLAGDLTGELFF. This sequence joins TRBV27 and TRBJ2-2; 10 bases map to TRBD2. Trimming removed 6 bases from V and 5 bases from J; junction bases left unmatched: 12. CDR1 and CDR2 (germline): MNHEY, SMNVEV (reference sequence). The CDR3 length is 17 residues.

The chain couples TRBV2 to TRBJ2-1; 12 nucleotides match TRBD2. The CDR3 contains 14 residues. The trim removed 8 bases at V and 9 bases at J, leaving 8 bases unmatched. Germline values: CDR1 SNHLY, CDR2 FYNNEI. CDR3 sequence (DNA): TGTGCCAGCCAATTCCTAGCGGGAGGGGTTGAGCAGTTCTTC. This gives the protein CASQFLAGGVEQFF.

The chain uses TRBV4-2 and TRBJ2-3, with 11 bases fitting TRBD2. The CDR3 is 16 residues long. V gave up 0 bases and J gave up 8 bases; unmatched junction bases: 7. The germline CDR1 and CDR2 sequences are LGHNA and YNFKEQ. CDR3 coding DNA: TGTGCCAGCAGCCAAGATGTCACTAGCGGGAGTCGTACGCAGTATTTT. Protein sequence: CASSQDVTSGSRTQYF.

This clone has only one observation. CDR3 residues: CAISDFRAAGSSYNEQFF. Written as DNA, the CDR3 is TGTGCCATCAGTGATTTCAGGGCAGCCGGGAGCTCCTACAATGAGCAGTTCTTC. This rearrangement joins TRBV10-3 to TRBJ2-1; the D gene is possibly TRBD2 (6 bases). The V gene lost 3 bases and the J gene lost 0 bases, with 18 bases spanning the gap. The CDR3 totals 18 residues. Looked up from germline, CDR1 is ENHRY and CDR2 is SYGVKD.

The rearrangement uses TRBV6-5 and TRBJ2-1; no reliable D call. CDR3 length: 13 residues. V lost 2 bases to trimming and J lost 2 bases, with 4 bases between them. The germline CDR1 and CDR2 sequences are MNHEY and SVGAGI. CDR3 nucleotides: TGTGCCAGCAGTTACCATCCCTACAATGAGCAGTTCTTC. Translating it yields CASSYHPYNEQFF.

V is TRBV18 and J is TRBJ1-1, with D tentatively TRBD1 (6 bases). CDR1 is KGHSH and CDR2 is LQKENI in the germline V gene. V gave up 0 bases and J gave up 2 bases, with 7 bases separating them. This CDR3 has 14 amino acids. The CDR3: CASSPPDRNTEAFF. The DNA for the CDR3 is TGTGCCAGCTCACCACCGGACAGAAACACTGAAGCTTTCTTT.

This sequence joins TRBV6-5 and TRBJ2-1, with 12 bases fitting TRBD2. The CDR3 is 16 amino acids. Unmatched junction bases numbered 3, after V lost 2 bases and J lost 4 bases. CDR1 MNHEY and CDR2 SVGAGI come from the germline V gene. The CDR3 reads CASSYRLAGAYNEQFF. Written as DNA, the CDR3 is TGTGCCAGCAGTTACCGACTAGCGGGAGCGTACAATGAGCAGTTCTTC.

This chain links TRBV30 with TRBJ2-5, with D possibly TRBD2 on 7 matching bases. Germline lookup yields CDR1 GTSNPN and CDR2 SVGIG (reference sequence). There are 18 residues in the CDR3. V lost 0 bases to trimming and J lost 8 bases, with 28 bases between them. The CDR3 protein is CAWSVHVSGDYPKRTQYF. In DNA, the CDR3 is TGTGCCTGGAGTGTACATGTGTCAGGGGACTACCCCAAGAGAACCCAGTACTTC.

The chain carries TRBV2 and TRBJ2-1, with a tentative D call TRBD2 (5 bases). CDR3 size: 12 residues. Germline V gene data show CDR1 as SNHLY and CDR2 as FYNNEI. The V gene lost 7 bases and the J gene lost 7 bases, with 11 bases spanning the gap. As DNA, the CDR3 is TGTGCCAGCAACTTCGGGGAGAATGAGCAGTTCTTC. Protein product: CASNFGENEQFF.

This clone was detected once. The chain combines TRBV5-4 with TRBJ1-2, with TRBD1 identical over 7 bases. Germline loops: CDR1 SGHNT, CDR2 YYREEE (reference sequence). This CDR3 comprises 15 residues. V lost 1 base and J lost 6; bases outside the gene matches: 9. CDR3 protein: CASSLSRGSFDGYTF. The CDR3 coding sequence is TGTGCCAGCAGCTTGAGCAGGGGGTCGTTCGATGGCTACACCTTC. The full variable domain, rest sourced from reference TRBV5-4 and TRBJ1-2, is ETGVTQSPTHLIKTRGQQVTLRCSSQSGHNTVSWYQQALGQGPQFIFQYYREEENGRGNFPPRFSGLQFPNYSSELNVNALELDDSALYLCASSLSRGSFDGYTFGSGTRLTVV.

The chain couples TRBV7-8 to TRBJ2-4; 8 bases line up with TRBD1. The CDR3 is 16 residues long. The V gene's germline CDR1 is SGHVS and CDR2 FQNEAQ. After removal of 5 bases from V and 0 bases from J, the junction contained 6 bases not matched to a gene. Here the CDR3 reads CASSVQGATAKNIQYF. The CDR3 DNA sequence: TGTGCCAGCAGCGTCCAGGGGGCGACAGCCAAAAACATTCAGTACTTC.

The V and J genes are TRBV7-6 and TRBJ2-7; D gene ambiguous. Germline V gene data show CDR1 as SGHVS and CDR2 as FNYEAQ. CDR3 size: 16 residues. The V and J ends lost 1 base and 2 bases respectively, with 15 bases between them. This chain's CDR3 is CASSLGSWQRTYEQYF. The CDR3 bases are TGTGCCAGCAGCTTAGGTAGTTGGCAGCGAACCTACGAGCAGTACTTC.